The 18 T cell receptor beta chains given below trace back to one sample, sequenced in a study of Ad26.COV2.S vaccination and SARS-CoV-2 variants. Only in-frame clones appear in the TCRdb table, and some are missing; sequencing was by immunoSEQ multiplex PCR. Counted here are some 480,000 clones, 87% occurring once; the ten biggest clones make up about 13%. The treatment denotes: over 15 received Ad26.COV2.S at low or high dose, single or two shots; about 5 received placebo; per-sample allocation not given. Specimens were obtained on day 63 following the first vaccine or placebo injection. The source was peripheral blood, collected in a trial of Ad26.COV2.S vaccine versus placebo. The receptors originated from a person between 18 and 60 years old who received the Ad26.COV2.S COVID-19 vaccine or a placebo.

The chain employs TRBV3-1 (or the pseudogene TRBV3-2) and TRBJ2-1; TRBD1 aligns across 11 bases. CDR1 is LGHDT, CDR2 YNNKEL, per germline (reference sequence). V was pared by 2 bases and J by 7 bases, with 4 bases of the junction left unmatched. The CDR3 runs to 15 residues. In DNA form, the CDR3 reads TGTGCCAGCAGCCAAACGGGGGACAGGGGGAATGAGCAGTTCTTC. This codes for CASSQTGDRGNEQFF.

The J gene is TRBJ1-2, the V gene TRBV3-1 (or the pseudogene TRBV3-2); a possible D gene is TRBD1 (5 bases). This CDR3 has 14 residues. The V end was cut by 1 base, the J end by 7 bases, with 13 bases between. CDR1 and CDR2 (germline): LGHDT, YNNKEL (reference sequence). Written as DNA, the CDR3 is TGTGCCAGCAGCCAAGGGGGACGTCTAGGTGGCTACACCTTC. Amino acids: CASSQGGRLGGYTF.

The rearrangement links TRBV5-8 to TRBJ1-3; perhaps TRBD1 as D (5 bases). The CDR3 spans 16 residues. V was clipped by 4 bases and J by 7 bases, with 21 bases between them. The germline gives CDR1 SGHTS, CDR2 YDEGEE. This CDR3 reads CASSTASRDVGNTIYF. In DNA, the CDR3 is TGTGCCAGCAGCACAGCCTCCCGGGACGTCGGCAACACCATATATTTT.

The gene calls are TRBV7-9 and TRBJ1-5; a possible D gene is TRBD1 (5 bases). CDR3 length: 14 amino acids. V gave up 5 bases and J gave up 4 bases, with 12 bases separating them. The germline gives CDR1 SEHNR, CDR2 FQNEAQ (reference sequence). The CDR3 DNA follows: TGTGCCAGCAGCATTCAGGGAGGTAATCAGCCCCAGCATTTT. Its protein is CASSIQGGNQPQHF.

The chain uses TRBV2 and TRBJ1-2; D gene ambiguous. The V end lost 2 bases, the J end lost 8 bases, and 12 bases lay between the germline ends. Germline V gene data show CDR1 as SNHLY and CDR2 as FYNNEI. The CDR3 is made up of 13 amino acids. The CDR3 reads CASSERRTGGYTF. For the CDR3, the DNA is TGTGCCAGCAGTGAAAGGCGGACTGGCGGCTACACCTTC.

The chain recombines TRBV29-1 with TRBJ2-1, with 7 bases lining up with TRBD2. The CDR3 length is 15 residues. The germline V gene has CDR1 SQVTM and CDR2 ANQGSEA. The trim removed 7 bases at V and 3 bases at J, leaving 12 bases unmatched. CDR3 DNA: TGCAGCGCATGGCTCCGCCGGGGGGTCTACAATGAGCAGTTCTTC. It yields the protein CSAWLRRGVYNEQFF.

This clone came up once. J is TRBJ2-7 and V is TRBV21-1. TRBV21-1 is a listed pseudogene. The CDR3 is 15 amino acids. CDR3 in amino acids: CASSNALSRPYEQYF. CDR3 coding DNA: TGTGCCAGCAGCAACGCGCTGAGTAGGCCCTACGAGCAGTACTTC.

The chain recombines TRBV27 with TRBJ1-1, with 7 bases fitting TRBD1. This CDR3 has 13 residues. CDR1 is MNHEY, CDR2 SMNVEV, per germline (reference sequence). Trimming at V came to 6 bases and at J to 4 bases, leaving 5 bases not matched to a gene. CDR3: CASSFNRGTEAFF. DNA of the CDR3: TGTGCCAGCAGCTTTAACAGGGGCACTGAAGCTTTCTTT.

The chain joins TRBV5-1 to TRBJ2-3, with D unresolved. In germline, CDR1 is SGHRS, CDR2 YFSETQ. The CDR3 has 19 residues. Trimming removed 3 bases from V and 0 bases from J, with 23 bases in between. CDR3 sequence: CASSSLPVAGLSSTDTQYF. Written as DNA, the CDR3 is TGCGCCAGCAGCTCCCTTCCGGTCGCAGGTCTTTCTAGCACAGATACGCAGTATTTT.

The chain has TRBV7-2 and TRBJ1-2; D might be TRBD1 (6 bases). V was trimmed by 1 base and J by 0 bases, leaving 12 bases between them. There are 16 residues in the CDR3. Germline V gene sequence: CDR1 SGHTA, CDR2 FQGNSA. CDR3 sequence: CASSLESGQTNYGYTF. CDR3 in DNA: TGTGCCAGCAGCTTAGAATCCGGACAGACTAACTATGGCTACACCTTC.

The CDR3 DNA is TGTGCCAGTGCTAGCGGGGGGGCCTACAATGAGCAGTTCTTC. Residues: CASASGGAYNEQFF. The chain employs TRBV28 and TRBJ2-1, with TRBD2 identical over 12 bases. The CDR3 length is 14 residues. CDR1 is MDHEN and CDR2 is SYDVKM in the germline V gene. Trimming at V came to 9 bases and at J to 2 bases, leaving 2 bases not matched to a gene.

The CDR3 reads CASGRTSTDTQYF. CDR3 coding DNA: TGTGCCTCCGGCCGAACTAGCACAGATACGCAGTATTTT. This chain connects TRBV5-4 to TRBJ2-3; D is uncertain. The CDR3 has 13 residues. Germline V gene data show CDR1 as SGHNT and CDR2 as YYREEE (reference sequence). V was shortened by 10 bases and J by 0 bases, with 12 bases between the two germline ends. The variable domain in full, completed from reference TRBV5-4 and TRBJ2-3, reads ETGVTQSPTHLIKTRGQQVTLRCSSQSGHNTVSWYQQALGQGPQFIFQYYREEENGRGNFPPRFSGLQFPNYSSELNVNALELDDSALYLCASGRTSTDTQYFGPGTRLTVL.

The J gene is TRBJ1-1, the V gene TRBV28, with a weak D call TRBD1 (6 bases). Trimming pared 5 bases from V and 4 bases from J, leaving 14 bases between. This CDR3 is built from 14 residues. Germline CDR1 is MDHEN and CDR2 is SYDVKM. This CDR3 reads CASSQGGASTEAFF. In DNA, the CDR3 is TGTGCCAGCAGTCAAGGGGGGGCAAGCACTGAAGCTTTCTTT.

This chain links TRBV29-1 with TRBJ2-5; the D is unclear. V lost 2 bases, J lost 2 bases, and 12 bases lay in between. Germline CDR1 is SQVTM and CDR2 is ANQGSEA. The CDR3 loop spans 14 amino acids. Here the CDR3 DNA reads TGCAGCGTTGAATGGCGTAGGGCGCAAGAGACCCAGTACTTC. It encodes CSVEWRRAQETQYF. Full variable domain (missing parts from reference TRBV29-1 and TRBJ2-5): SAVISQKPSRDICQRGTSLTIQCQVDSQVTMMFWYRQQPGQSLTLIATANQGSEATYESGFVIDKFPISRPNLTFSTLTVSNMSPEDSSIYLCSVEWRRAQETQYFGPGTRLLVL.

This chain uses TRBV30 with TRBJ2-3; D might be TRBD1 (6 bases). The germline V gene encodes CDR1 GTSNPN and CDR2 SVGIG (reference sequence). V lost 5 bases to trimming and J lost 3 bases, with 12 bases between them. The CDR3 totals 13 residues. CDR3 amino acids: CAWAQGFTDTQYF. CDR3 coding DNA: TGTGCCTGGGCCCAGGGGTTTACAGATACGCAGTATTTT.

The genes are TRBV27 and TRBJ2-3; 7 nucleotides match TRBD2. V lost 3 bases to trimming and J lost 6 bases; unmatched junction nucleotides: 3. Per germline, CDR1 MNHEY and CDR2 SMNVEV (reference sequence). The length of the CDR3 is 13 residues. The CDR3 is CASSLWEGDTQYF. The CDR3 DNA sequence: TGTGCCAGCAGTTTGTGGGAGGGGGATACGCAGTATTTT.

The genes are TRBV5-1 and TRBJ1-1; D gene unclear. Trimming took 1 base from V and 0 from J, leaving 7 bases between them. Per the germline V gene, CDR1 is SGHRS and CDR2 is YFSETQ. The CDR3 is 14 amino acids. The CDR3 DNA sequence: TGCGCCAGCAGCTTGTCGGGCATGAACACTGAAGCTTTCTTT. Translated, it gives CASSLSGMNTEAFF.

The chain has TRBV6-5 and TRBJ1-2, with 10 bases matching TRBD1. Looked up from germline, CDR1 is MNHEY and CDR2 is SVGAGI. V lost 4 bases to trimming and J lost 1 base; unmatched junction nucleotides: 0. CDR3 length equals 14 residues. The DNA of the CDR3 is TGTGCCAGCAGTTGGGACAGGGGTAACTATGGCTACACCTTC. It translates to CASSWDRGNYGYTF.